This TCR beta chain is drawn from a study of blood T cell repertoires in COVID-19 (dated by TCRdb to the early 2020s). With regard to the full study: The collaborator samples originated in the United States, Italy and Spain and spanned the acute and convalescent phases of COVID-19. The prospective study material was composed of cDNA or gDNA derived from T cells, B-cell-depleted T cells, or PBMCs. The dataset comprised deeply sampled blood TCRbeta repertoires from subjects exposed to, actively infected with, or recovered from COVID-19. The repertoires were released in a freely available public database meant as a resource for research on the immune response to SARS-CoV-2. Samples came from the ongoing ImmuneRACE study (first 160 participants) plus 1,254 subjects from 6 global collaborators. The sample metadata nearly always contained a de-identified subject ID, COVID-19 status, age in years and sex. Where HLA class I and class II types were available, the types were taken from metadata supplied by the sample provider, not from assay-based typing. Study-level results and caveats: The quantity of clinical and demographic metadata differed by source and by participant and was supplied without curation.

Note on this clone: Its antigen is not yet known. No per-base quality is available; no much larger clone lies one base away.

TCRbeta CDR3 regions were amplified from genomic DNA using the immunoSEQ Assay, a bias-controlled multiplex PCR. The authors' analysis ran thus. The number of nucleated cells in each sample was estimated by amplification of reference gene primers within the assay. To quantify the absolute abundance of each unique TCRbeta CDR3 rearrangement, sequence reads were collapsed and filtered. For each sample, productive Simpson clonality was calculated as the square root of Simpson's diversity index across productive rearrangements. Imported from immuneACCESS, the table was reduced by TCRdb to in-frame sequences with V and J called. These copies leave out some clones; in studies compared against another copy, an unresolved V gene accounts for under half, and the cause of the remainder is not known. V and J calls and clone size are given by that table; D and trimming were obtained from the DNA. In this sample the table shows over 150,000 clones, 87% of which occur a single time. Just under 4% of the sample goes to the ten largest clones.

Samples from volunteer blood donors who had recovered from COVID-19 were contributed by a second Seattle source. Each collaborating institution followed its own protocols to collect whole blood in K2EDTA tubes. For TCRbeta analysis, collaborators shipped samples in one of three forms: frozen whole blood, isolated PBMCs, or DNA extracted from either of those sample types. Spanning cysteine to phenylalanine, the CDR3 consists of 15 amino acids. Of the read, only the CDR3 DNA is kept; its 45 bases are in frame from base 1. This TCR derives from a woman in her fifties or sixties who had recovered from COVID-19. The chain couples TRBV12-2 to TRBJ2-1; the table calls TRBD1, which could not be checked here. TRBV12-2 is a listed pseudogene. The sequenced sample consisted of peripheral blood. The CDR3 region has the sequence CASRLRVTGPYEQFF. The DNA sequence is as follows: TGTGCAAGTCGCTTACGCGTCACAGGGCCCTATGAGCAGTTCTTC.